One and the same sample provided the 18 T cell receptor beta chains below, sequenced in a study of T-cell reconstitution after alpha-beta-depleted transplantation in children. TCRbeta library construction was performed incorporating unique molecular identifiers. TCRdb independently ran MiXCR on the PCR reads; one entry per CDR3 protein. The data hold tens of thousands of distinct CDR3 sequences, with around 18% observed a single time. Sequenced material: PBMCs, mostly from graft donor cells, taken 360 days after TCRalphabeta/CD19-depleted stem cell transplant. The receptors here all came from a male patient aged 2-10 years who had a stem cell transplant for acute lymphoblastic leukemia, so the T cells may come from the graft donor.

The chain combines TRBV12-3 or TRBV12-4 with TRBJ2-3, with TRBD2 as a possible D gene (6 bases). The V end was cut by 5 bases, the J end by 2 bases, with 20 bases between. The CDR3 has 17 amino acids. This CDR3 reads CASSKGGPPTITDTQYF. For the CDR3, the DNA is TGTGCCAGCAGTAAAGGAGGGCCGCCTACCATCACAGATACGCAGTATTTT.

Ten or more counts support this clonotype. J is TRBJ2-1 and V is TRBV7-9; 11 bases agree with TRBD2. The germline gives CDR1 SEHNR, CDR2 FQNEAQ (reference sequence). After removal of 5 bases from V and 7 bases from J, the junction contained 7 bases not matched to a gene. The CDR3 has 15 residues. CDR3 amino acids: CASSPRTSGSNEQFF. CDR3 sequence (DNA): TGTGCCAGCAGCCCCAGGACTAGCGGGTCTAATGAGCAGTTCTTC.

In this sample, this clonotype turned up a few times. This rearrangement joins TRBV12-3 or TRBV12-4 to TRBJ2-1; 7 bases align to TRBD2. After removal of 4 bases from V and 5 bases from J, the junction contained 11 bases not matched to a gene. CDR3 size: 16 residues. CDR3 amino acids: CASSSTGTNGHNEQFF. CDR3 DNA sequence: TGTGCCAGCAGTTCCACCGGGACTAACGGACACAATGAGCAGTTCTTC.

The rearrangement links TRBV7-9 to TRBJ2-7; 12 bases line up with TRBD2. The V and J ends lost 5 bases and 4 bases, in that order; junction bases with no gene match: 6. The CDR3 loop spans 15 amino acids. Germline lookup yields CDR1 SEHNR and CDR2 FQNEAQ (reference sequence). For the CDR3, the DNA is TGTGCCAGCAGCCCGAGACTAGCGGGAGATTACGAGCAGTACTTC. Translation gives CASSPRLAGDYEQYF.

This chain joins TRBV3-1 and TRBJ2-1; the match to TRBD2 covers 12 bases. The CDR3 sequence is 20 residues long. CDR1 and CDR2 from the germline V gene are LGHDT and YNNKEL (reference sequence). V was clipped by 1 base and J by 0 bases; unmatched bases: 10. Here the CDR3 DNA reads TGTGCCAGCAGCCAAGGGCGGCTAGCGGGAGGGACCAGCTCCTACAATGAGCAGTTCTTC. Amino acids: CASSQGRLAGGTSSYNEQFF.

This chain uses TRBV7-6 with TRBJ2-7; 7 positions match TRBD1. After removal of 2 bases from V and 6 bases from J, the junction contained 7 bases not matched to a gene. Germline V gives CDR1 SGHVS, CDR2 FNYEAQ. The CDR3 contains 14 residues. For the CDR3, the DNA is TGTGCCAGCAGCTTATCCCAGGGGGTCTGCGAGCAGTACTTC. Its translation is CASSLSQGVCEQYF.

In DNA form, the CDR3 reads TGTGCCAGTGGACTAGCGGGAGAGGTGAATGAGCAGTTCTTC. Translating gives CASGLAGEVNEQFF. The rearrangement links TRBV7-9 to TRBJ2-1; 13 nucleotides line up with TRBD2. This CDR3 is built from 14 residues. Trimming at V came to 9 bases and at J to 7 bases, leaving 6 bases not matched to a gene. In germline, CDR1 is SEHNR, CDR2 FQNEAQ (reference sequence).

This chain links TRBV11-2 with TRBJ2-7, with D perhaps TRBD1 (6 bases). Germline V lookup: CDR1 SGHAT, CDR2 FQNNGV. There are 17 residues in the CDR3. Trimming pared 0 bases from V and 3 bases from J, leaving 18 bases between. The CDR3 DNA reads TGTGCCAGCAGCTTAGATCTTCAAAGACAGGCACACTACGAGCAGTACTTC. Encoded protein: CASSLDLQRQAHYEQYF. Together with reference TRBV11-2 and TRBJ2-7, the CDR3 gives the full variable domain: EAGVAQSPRYKIIEKRQSVAFWCNPISGHATLYWYQQILGQGPKLLIQFQNNGVVDDSQLPKDRFSAERLKGVDSTLKIQPAKLEDSAVYLCASSLDLQRQAHYEQYFGPGTRLTVT.

This chain connects TRBV7-9 to TRBJ2-3; 9 bases map to TRBD1. CDR1 is SEHNR and CDR2 is FQNEAQ in the germline V gene (reference sequence). The length of the CDR3 is 15 residues. V trimming: 8 bases; J trimming: 2 bases; junction bases outside the gene matches: 8. This CDR3 is CASPRRDRVTDTQYF. The CDR3 DNA sequence: TGTGCCAGCCCTCGACGGGACAGGGTCACAGATACGCAGTATTTT.

This clonotype has just a few counts. This chain links TRBV7-9 with TRBJ2-3; D is possibly TRBD2 (6 bases). The germline gives CDR1 SEHNR, CDR2 FQNEAQ (reference sequence). The CDR3 is 16 residues long. V was shortened by 1 base and J by 1 base, with 12 bases between the two germline ends. The chain's CDR3 is CASSLGAGGGTDTQYF. The CDR3 coding sequence is TGTGCCAGCAGCTTAGGGGCCGGCGGGGGCACAGATACGCAGTATTTT.

V gene TRBV7-4 combines with J gene TRBJ2-7; D call uncertain. The CDR3 covers 13 residues. CDR1 SGHVT and CDR2 SQSDAQ come from the germline V gene. V was trimmed by 10 bases and J by 3 bases, leaving 16 bases between them. This CDR3 is CAKDYPFRYEQYF. The CDR3 DNA sequence: TGTGCCAAGGATTACCCCTTCCGCTACGAGCAGTACTTC.

This clonotype was recorded many times. CDR3 sequence (DNA): TGCGCCAGCAGCCGTCCGGGGACAGGGAGGTTGGAGCAGTACTTC. Translated: CASSRPGTGRLEQYF. The V call is TRBV5-1, the J call TRBJ2-7, with TRBD1 matching 9 bases. V lost 4 bases, J lost 7 bases, and 12 bases stayed unmatched. The germline gives CDR1 SGHRS, CDR2 YFSETQ. The CDR3 has 15 residues.

This clonotype was seen repeatedly, ten times or more. The rearrangement joins TRBV20-1 to TRBJ2-7; TRBD1 is a possible D gene (6 bases). Trimming left V 3 bases short and J 2 bases short, with 11 bases between. This CDR3 contains 13 residues. Per germline, CDR1 DFQATT and CDR2 SNEGSKA (reference sequence). CDR3: CSASKTGTYEQYF. CDR3 coding DNA: TGCAGTGCTAGTAAGACAGGAACCTACGAGCAGTACTTC.

This chain links TRBV11-2 with TRBJ2-7; D is possibly TRBD1 (5 bases). The V end was cut by 1 base, the J end by 6 bases, with 10 bases between. Germline CDR1 SGHAT, CDR2 FQNNGV. The CDR3 consists of 13 residues. The CDR3: CASSLVPRVEQYF. Written as DNA, the CDR3 is TGTGCCAGCAGCTTAGTGCCCAGGGTCGAGCAGTACTTC.

In the case of this clonotype: Compared with germline, one end of the junction differs, possibly owing to a read error. The chain couples TRBV5-4 to TRBJ2-1, with a possible D match to TRBD1 (5 bases). The CDR3 covers 13 residues. CDR1 and CDR2 from the germline V gene are SGHNT and YYREEE (reference sequence). CDR3 in amino acids: CAISLGRYNEQFF. The CDR3 DNA follows: TGTGCCATCAGCCTGGGGCGTTACAATGAGCAGTTCTTC.

This clonotype turned up a few times. V and J are TRBV3-1 and TRBJ2-3; the match to TRBD2 covers 9 bases. In germline, CDR1 is LGHDT, CDR2 YNNKEL (reference sequence). The CDR3 spans 17 residues. Trimming at V came to 0 bases and at J to 2 bases, leaving 6 bases not matched to a gene. In DNA, the CDR3 is TGTGCCAGCAGCCAAGACCTACTAGCGGGCCACACAGATACGCAGTATTTT. It specifies CASSQDLLAGHTDTQYF.

This clonotype was recorded a few times. This chain joins TRBV5-1 and TRBJ2-2; 10 bases map to TRBD2. The length of the CDR3 is 17 residues. Germline loops: CDR1 SGHRS, CDR2 YFSETQ. After removal of 0 bases from V and 1 base from J, the junction contained 3 bases not matched to a gene. The DNA of the CDR3 is TGCGCCAGCAGCTTGGTTAGGACTAGCGGGAACACCGGGGAGCTGTTTTTT. Translating it yields CASSLVRTSGNTGELFF.

There are a few counts of this clonotype. The chain links TRBV24-1 to TRBJ2-5; 9 positions agree with TRBD1. CDR1 is KGHDR and CDR2 is SFDVKD in the germline V gene. Unmatched junction bases numbered 2, after V lost 3 bases and J lost 4 bases. The CDR3 is made up of 14 amino acids. Here the CDR3 DNA reads TGTGCCACCAGTGATCAGACAGGGGGAGAGACCCAGTACTTC. Protein sequence: CATSDQTGGETQYF.